The clone carrying this TCR beta chain has a handful of counts. The antigen is undetermined. Using its own MiXCR run on the PCR reads, TCRdb lists one record per CDR3 protein. The repertoire holds tens of thousands of distinct CDR3 sequences, with over 20% as singletons. The data belong to a study of molecular identifiers for immune sequencing clone quantification. General study results and limits: Clones that exceeded 20 RNA copies held over 97% of effector molecules, yet under 1% in naive cells.

V dropped 2 bases and J dropped 4 bases, with 7 bases sitting between them. The CDR3 consists of 13 residues. Germline V gene lookup returns CDR1 MNHEY and CDR2 SVGAGI. This receptor was obtained from a human donor in good health. Some libraries in this study had Jurkat cell RNA spiked in. Sequencing was carried out using naive CD8+ T cells from blood, with Jurkat cell RNA spiked in. Subset noted: FACS-sorted CD8+CD4-CCR7+CD45RA+ naive T cells. This chain uses TRBV6-5 with TRBJ2-3, with D unclear. The CDR3 is CASSYGGADTQYF. The CDR3 bases are TGTGCCAGCAGTTACGGTGGAGCAGATACGCAGTATTTT.